The TCR beta chain described here comes from a study of blood T cell repertoires in COVID-19. This CDR3 is 16 amino acids long. Germline V gene lookup returns CDR1 WSHSY and CDR2 SAAADI. The germline V and J ends were trimmed by 3 bases and 0 bases, with 12 bases remaining between them. Assay: immunoSEQ multiplex PCR; the TCRdb copy retains only in-frame clones and omits some. The profile shows a few hundred thousand clones, about nine tenths of them singletons. This rearrangement joins TRBV10-2 to TRBJ2-1; no reliable D call. Material for sequencing was peripheral blood. The clonotype was recovered from a man between 18 and 35 years old with active or convalescent COVID-19. CDR3 region: CASSEWRKSSYNEQFF. The CDR3 DNA is TGCGCCAGCAGTGAATGGAGAAAAAGCTCCTACAATGAGCAGTTCTTC.